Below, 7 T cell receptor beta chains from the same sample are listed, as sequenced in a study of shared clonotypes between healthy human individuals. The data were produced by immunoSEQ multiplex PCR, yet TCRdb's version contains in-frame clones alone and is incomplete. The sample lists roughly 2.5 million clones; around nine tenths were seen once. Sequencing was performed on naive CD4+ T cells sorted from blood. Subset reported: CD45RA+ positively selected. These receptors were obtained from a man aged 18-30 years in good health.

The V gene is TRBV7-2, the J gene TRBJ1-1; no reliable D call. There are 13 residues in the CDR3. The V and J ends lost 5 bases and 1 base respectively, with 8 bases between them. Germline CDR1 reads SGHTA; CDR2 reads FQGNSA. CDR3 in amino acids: CASSPKWNTEAFF. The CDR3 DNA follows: TGTGCCAGCAGCCCCAAGTGGAACACTGAAGCTTTCTTT.

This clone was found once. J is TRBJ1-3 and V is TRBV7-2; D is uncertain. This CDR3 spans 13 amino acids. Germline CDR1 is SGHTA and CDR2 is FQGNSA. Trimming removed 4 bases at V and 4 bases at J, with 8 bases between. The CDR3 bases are TGTGCCAGCAGCTCCAAAGGAGGAAACACCATATATTTT. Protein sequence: CASSSKGGNTIYF.

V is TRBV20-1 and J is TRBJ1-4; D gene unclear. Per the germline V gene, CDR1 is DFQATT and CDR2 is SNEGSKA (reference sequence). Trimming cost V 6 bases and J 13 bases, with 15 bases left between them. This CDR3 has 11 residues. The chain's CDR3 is CSAPVAGGLFF. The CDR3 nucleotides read TGCAGTGCCCCCGTAGCAGGCGGACTGTTTTTT.

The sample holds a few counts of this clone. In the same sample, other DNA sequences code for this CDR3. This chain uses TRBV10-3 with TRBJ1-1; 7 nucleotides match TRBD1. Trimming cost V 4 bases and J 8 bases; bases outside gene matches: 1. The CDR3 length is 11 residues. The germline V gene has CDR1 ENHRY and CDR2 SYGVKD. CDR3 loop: CAISADREAFF. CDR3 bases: TGTGCCATCAGTGCGGACAGGGAAGCTTTCTTT.

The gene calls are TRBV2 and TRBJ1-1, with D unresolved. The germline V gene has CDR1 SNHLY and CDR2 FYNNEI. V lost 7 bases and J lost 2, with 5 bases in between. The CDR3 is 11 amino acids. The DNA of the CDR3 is TGTGCCAGCAACGCAAACACTGAAGCTTTCTTT. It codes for CASNANTEAFF.

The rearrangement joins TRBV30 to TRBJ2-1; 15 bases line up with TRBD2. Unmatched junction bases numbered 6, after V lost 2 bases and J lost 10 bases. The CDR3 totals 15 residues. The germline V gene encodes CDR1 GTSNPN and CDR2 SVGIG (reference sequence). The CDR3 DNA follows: TGTGCCTGGAGTCCGGGACTAGCGGGAGGCGGGGAGCAGTTCTTC. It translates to CAWSPGLAGGGEQFF.

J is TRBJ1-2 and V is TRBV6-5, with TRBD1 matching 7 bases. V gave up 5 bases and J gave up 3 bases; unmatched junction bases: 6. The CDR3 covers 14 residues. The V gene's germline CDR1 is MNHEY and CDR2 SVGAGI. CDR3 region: CASSQDRVDYGYTF. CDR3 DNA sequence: TGTGCCAGCAGTCAAGACAGGGTGGACTATGGCTACACCTTC.